A single sample is the source of the 22 T cell receptor beta chains below, sequenced in a study of PD-1 blockade in classical Hodgkin lymphoma. Exposure to brentuximab vedotin varied, and each patient had relapsed following autologous stem cell transplantation. Sequenced by immunoSEQ multiplex PCR; TCRdb stores in-frame clones only, minus some. This table has some 150,000 clones, approximately 72% appearing once. This specimen was peripheral blood mononuclear cells (PBMCs), taken before the second cycle of nivolumab. These receptor sequences come from a human donor with classical Hodgkin lymphoma.

V is TRBV6-1 and J is TRBJ1-1; possibly TRBD1 for D (6 bases). Trimming removed 8 bases from V and 1 base from J, with 8 bases in between. CDR3 length: 12 residues. The germline V gene has CDR1 MNHNS and CDR2 SASEGT. Here the CDR3 reads CASVDRNTEAFF. Here the CDR3 DNA reads TGTGCCAGCGTGGACAGGAACACTGAAGCTTTCTTT.

The V call is TRBV27, the J call TRBJ1-6; TRBD1 aligns across 10 bases. The trim removed 4 bases at V and 10 bases at J, leaving 7 bases unmatched. The CDR3 loop spans 15 amino acids. Per germline, CDR1 MNHEY and CDR2 SMNVEV (reference sequence). The CDR3 loop reads CASSSGTGARSPLHF. DNA of the CDR3: TGTGCCAGCAGTTCCGGGACAGGGGCCAGGTCACCCCTCCACTTT.

J is TRBJ2-3 and V is TRBV18; no clear D gene. Trimming pared 3 bases from V and 2 bases from J, leaving 6 bases between. The CDR3 contains 13 residues. CDR1 is KGHSH, CDR2 LQKENI, per germline. The DNA for the CDR3 is TGTGCCAGCTCACCTACCTTCACAGATACGCAGTATTTT. It translates to CASSPTFTDTQYF.

This clone showed up just a few times. The J gene is TRBJ1-2, the V gene TRBV27, with TRBD1 identical over 7 bases. The V segment lost 5 bases and the J segment 7 bases; nucleotides outside the gene matches: 7. This CDR3 spans 13 amino acids. The germline gives CDR1 MNHEY, CDR2 SMNVEV (reference sequence). The CDR3 region has the DNA TGTGCCAGCAGTACAACAGGGGTTGGTGGCTACACCTTC. It translates to CASSTTGVGGYTF.

The rearrangement links TRBV7-8 to TRBJ2-5, with 11 bases matching TRBD1. J was trimmed by 6 bases and V by 0 bases; bases with no gene match: 9. This CDR3 has 17 amino acids. Germline-derived CDR1 and CDR2 are SGHVS and FQNEAQ. CDR3 sequence: CASSLAARDRGGKTQYF. The DNA for the CDR3 is TGTGCCAGCAGCTTAGCAGCCCGGGACAGGGGGGGGAAGACCCAGTACTTC.

The chain recombines TRBV4-2 with TRBJ2-3, with 9 bases identical to TRBD1. V gave up 0 bases and J gave up 0 bases; unmatched junction bases: 7. Looked up from germline, CDR1 is LGHNA and CDR2 is YNFKEQ. The CDR3 runs to 18 residues. The CDR3 nucleotides are TGTGCCAGCAGCCAAGATTACCGCGGGACAGGGAGCACAGATACGCAGTATTTT. This gives the protein CASSQDYRGTGSTDTQYF.

This clone was detected only a few times. CDR3 nucleotide sequence: TGTGCCAGCAGTGAAAGGTGGGATACGCAGTATTTT. Amino acid sequence: CASSERWDTQYF. The V gene is TRBV2, the J gene TRBJ2-3; D unresolved. Germline CDR1 reads SNHLY; CDR2 reads FYNNEI. The CDR3 length is 12 residues. V was pared by 2 bases and J by 6 bases, with 6 bases between.

The chain uses TRBV28 and TRBJ1-1; D call uncertain. The CDR3 spans 11 residues. The ends were cut back, 8 bases at V and 11 bases at J, with 15 bases in the middle. From germline, CDR1 is MDHEN and CDR2 SYDVKM. As DNA, the CDR3 is TGTGCCAGCGCGACCATCCCTTGGGCTTTCTTT. Translation: CASATIPWAFF.

The rearrangement uses TRBV11-2 and TRBJ1-2, with 9 bases matching TRBD1. The junction had 3 bases not matched to a gene; V was cut back by 1 base and J by 3 bases. CDR1 is SGHAT, CDR2 FQNNGV, per germline. CDR3 length: 15 amino acids. The CDR3 DNA reads as TGTGCCAGCAGCTTAGCGACAGGGGGGTACTATGGCTACACCTTC. It codes for CASSLATGGYYGYTF.

This rearrangement joins TRBV29-1 to TRBJ2-5; perhaps TRBD2 as D (5 bases). The CDR3 has 16 amino acids. Germline CDR1 and CDR2: SQVTM and ANQGSEA. Trimming shortened V by 0 bases and J by 4 bases, and 18 bases separated the two germline ends. This chain's CDR3 is CSVEDQASFKGETQYF. Written as DNA, the CDR3 is TGCAGCGTTGAAGATCAGGCTAGCTTCAAGGGAGAGACCCAGTACTTC.

The rearrangement joins TRBV2 to TRBJ1-5; D perhaps matches TRBD1 (5 bases). The germline CDR1 and CDR2 sequences are SNHLY and FYNNEI. Between the trimmed V and J ends, which lost 4 bases and 6 bases, there was a span of 13 bases. The CDR3 is made up of 14 amino acids. The CDR3 region is CASSAQGIFQPQHF. The CDR3 DNA follows: TGTGCCAGCAGTGCCCAGGGTATTTTTCAGCCCCAGCATTTT. Drawing the rest from reference TRBV2 and TRBJ1-5, the complete variable domain is EPEVTQTPSHQVTQMGQEVILRCVPISNHLYFYWYRQILGQKVEFLVSFYNNEISEKSEIFDDQFSVERPDGSNFTLKIRSTKLEDSAMYFCASSAQGIFQPQHFGDGTRLSIL.

The genes are TRBV28 and TRBJ2-3; D gene uncertain. The germline V gene has CDR1 MDHEN and CDR2 SYDVKM. The CDR3 has 12 amino acids. The V and J ends lost 6 bases and 2 bases respectively, with 6 bases between them. CDR3 sequence: CASRPHTDTQYF. In DNA form, the CDR3 reads TGTGCCAGCAGGCCTCACACAGATACGCAGTATTTT.

V and J are TRBV5-1 and TRBJ2-2; 9 bases line up with TRBD2. Trimming removed 3 bases from V and 4 bases from J; junction bases left unmatched: 4. The CDR3 consists of 15 residues. In germline, CDR1 is SGHRS, CDR2 YFSETQ. This CDR3 is CASSWGTSLTGELFF. In nucleotides, the CDR3 is TGCGCCAGCAGCTGGGGGACTAGCCTCACCGGGGAGCTGTTTTTT.

The chain is built from TRBV6-5 and TRBJ1-2; 7 bases are a match to TRBD1. V was clipped by 6 bases and J by 7 bases; unmatched bases: 11. The CDR3 has 14 amino acids. The germline gives CDR1 MNHEY, CDR2 SVGAGI. The chain's CDR3 is CASSPGDRGSGYTF. The CDR3 DNA sequence: TGTGCCAGCAGCCCGGGGGACAGAGGCTCTGGCTACACCTTC.

The V and J genes are TRBV5-1 and TRBJ2-2; 9 nucleotides match TRBD2. Germline lookup yields CDR1 SGHRS and CDR2 YFSETQ. Germline trimming cut 6 bases from V and 6 bases from J; bases unmatched to any gene: 9. The CDR3 sequence is 15 residues long. The CDR3 nucleotides read TGCGCCAGCACTAGACTAGCGGCTGAACCCGGGGAGCTGTTTTTT. Amino acid sequence: CASTRLAAEPGELFF.

The V call is TRBV9, the J call TRBJ2-2; D possibly corresponds to TRBD1 (5 bases). The V and J ends lost 0 bases and 0 bases respectively, with 6 bases between them. Germline loops: CDR1 SGDLS, CDR2 YYNGEE. The CDR3 is 15 residues long. The CDR3 sequence is CASSVGQTNTGELFF. The CDR3 DNA reads TGTGCCAGCAGCGTAGGACAGACGAACACCGGGGAGCTGTTTTTT.

This chain links TRBV21-1 with TRBJ1-4. TRBV21-1 is annotated as a pseudogene. This CDR3 spans 13 amino acids. The CDR3: CASSKGGNEKLFF. For the CDR3, the DNA is TGTGCCAGCAGCAAAGGGGGGAATGAAAAACTGTTTTTT.

The genes are TRBV9 and TRBJ2-1; no definite D call. Per germline, CDR1 SGDLS and CDR2 YYNGEE. Trimming stripped 0 bases from V and 0 bases from J, with 13 bases between. The CDR3 runs to 17 residues. CDR3: CASSVESELYSYNEQFF. As DNA, the CDR3 is TGTGCCAGCAGCGTAGAGTCGGAGCTCTACTCCTACAATGAGCAGTTCTTC.

This chain connects TRBV20-1 to TRBJ2-1; 7 bases map to TRBD2. Germline CDR1 is DFQATT and CDR2 is SNEGSKA (reference sequence). The CDR3 has 11 residues. The junction had 3 bases not matched to a gene; V was cut back by 7 bases and J by 6 bases. This chain's CDR3 is CSGGGVNEQFF. DNA for the CDR3: TGCAGTGGGGGAGGGGTCAATGAGCAGTTCTTC.

The V and J genes are TRBV5-1 and TRBJ1-4; D is undetermined. Per the germline V gene, CDR1 is SGHRS and CDR2 is YFSETQ. Trimming cost V 4 bases and J 0 bases, with 10 bases left between them. This CDR3 contains 15 residues. CDR3 bases: TGCGCCAGCAGCGTGGACCCTGCAACTAATGAAAAACTGTTTTTT. Amino acids: CASSVDPATNEKLFF. Complete variable domain (other parts from reference TRBV5-1 and TRBJ1-4): KAGVTQTPRYLIKTRGQQVTLSCSPISGHRSVSWYQQTPGQGLQFLFEYFSETQRNKGNFPGRFSGRQFSNSRSEMNVSTLELGDSALYLCASSVDPATNEKLFFGSGTQLSVL.

The rearrangement joins TRBV19 to TRBJ1-1; TRBD1 is a possible D gene (5 bases). Germline V CDR1 and CDR2: LNHDA, SQIVND (reference sequence). The CDR3 loop spans 15 amino acids. Trimming took off 4 bases at V and 3 bases at J, with 15 bases between the two ends. CDR3 protein: CASSTLGPWDTEAFF. For the CDR3, the DNA is TGTGCCAGTAGTACCTTGGGGCCGTGGGACACTGAAGCTTTCTTT.

The chain has TRBV7-2 and TRBJ1-1; D unresolved. V lost 5 bases, J lost 11 bases, and 15 bases lay in between. There are 12 residues in the CDR3. Germline V lookup: CDR1 SGHTA, CDR2 FQGNSA. DNA for the CDR3: TGTGCCAGCAGCCTAAACAAGGGAAGGGCTTTCTTT. It is translated as CASSLNKGRAFF.